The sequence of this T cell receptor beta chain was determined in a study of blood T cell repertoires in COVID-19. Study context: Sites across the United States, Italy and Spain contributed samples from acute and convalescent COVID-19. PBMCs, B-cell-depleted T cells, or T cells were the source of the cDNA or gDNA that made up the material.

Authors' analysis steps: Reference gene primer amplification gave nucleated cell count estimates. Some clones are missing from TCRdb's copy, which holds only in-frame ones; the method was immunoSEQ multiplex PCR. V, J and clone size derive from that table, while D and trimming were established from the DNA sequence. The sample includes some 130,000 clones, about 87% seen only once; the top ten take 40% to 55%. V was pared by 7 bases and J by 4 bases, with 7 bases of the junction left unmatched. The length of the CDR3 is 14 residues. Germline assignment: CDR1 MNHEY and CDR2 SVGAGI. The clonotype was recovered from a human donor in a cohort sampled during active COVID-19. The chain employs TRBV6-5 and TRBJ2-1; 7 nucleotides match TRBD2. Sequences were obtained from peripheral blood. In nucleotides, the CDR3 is TGTGCCAGCATCTCGGCGGGAGTGTACAATGAGCAGTTCTTC. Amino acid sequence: CASISAGVYNEQFF.